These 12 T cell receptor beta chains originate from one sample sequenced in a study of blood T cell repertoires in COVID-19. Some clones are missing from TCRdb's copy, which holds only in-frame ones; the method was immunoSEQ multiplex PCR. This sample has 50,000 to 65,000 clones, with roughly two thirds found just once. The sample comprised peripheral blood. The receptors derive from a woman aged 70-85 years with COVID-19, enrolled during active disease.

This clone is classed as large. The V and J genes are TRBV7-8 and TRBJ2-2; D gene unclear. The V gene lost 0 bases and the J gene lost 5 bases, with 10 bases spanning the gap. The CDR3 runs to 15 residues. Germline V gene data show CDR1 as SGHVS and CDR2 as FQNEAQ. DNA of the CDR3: TGTGCCAGCAGCTTAGCGGCAGGAAGAACCGGGGAGCTGTTTTTT. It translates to CASSLAAGRTGELFF.

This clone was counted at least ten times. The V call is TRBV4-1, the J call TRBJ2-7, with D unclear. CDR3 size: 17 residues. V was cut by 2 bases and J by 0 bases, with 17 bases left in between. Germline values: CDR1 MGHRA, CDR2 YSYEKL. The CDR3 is CASSQIKGGVTSYEQYV. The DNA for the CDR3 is TGCGCCAGCAGCCAAATAAAAGGCGGAGTAACCTCCTACGAGCAGTACGTC.

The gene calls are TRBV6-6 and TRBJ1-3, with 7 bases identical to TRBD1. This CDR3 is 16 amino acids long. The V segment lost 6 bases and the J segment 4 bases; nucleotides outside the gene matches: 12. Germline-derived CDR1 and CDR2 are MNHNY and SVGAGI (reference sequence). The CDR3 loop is CASRADRAFLGNTIYF. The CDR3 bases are TGTGCCAGCAGAGCCGACAGGGCCTTTCTCGGAAACACCATATATTTT.

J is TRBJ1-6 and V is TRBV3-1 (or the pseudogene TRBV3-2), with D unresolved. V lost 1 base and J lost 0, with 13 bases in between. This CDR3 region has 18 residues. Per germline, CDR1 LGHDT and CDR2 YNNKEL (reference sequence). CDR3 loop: CASSQVAAISSYNSPLHF. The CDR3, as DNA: TGTGCCAGCAGCCAAGTAGCAGCGATCAGCTCCTATAATTCACCCCTCCACTTT.

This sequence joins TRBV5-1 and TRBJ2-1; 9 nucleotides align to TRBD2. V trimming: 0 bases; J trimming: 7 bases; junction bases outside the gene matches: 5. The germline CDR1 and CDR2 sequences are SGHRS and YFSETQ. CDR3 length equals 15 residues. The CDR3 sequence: CASSLDSGSGNEQFF. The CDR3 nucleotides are TGCGCCAGCAGCTTGGATAGCGGGAGTGGAAATGAGCAGTTCTTC.

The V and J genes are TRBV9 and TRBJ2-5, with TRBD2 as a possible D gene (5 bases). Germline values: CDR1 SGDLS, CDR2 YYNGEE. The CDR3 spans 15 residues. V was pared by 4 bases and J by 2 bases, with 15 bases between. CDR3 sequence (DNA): TGTGCCAGCAGCCCCCGAGGGCAACTTCAAGAGACCCAGTACTTC. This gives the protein CASSPRGQLQETQYF.

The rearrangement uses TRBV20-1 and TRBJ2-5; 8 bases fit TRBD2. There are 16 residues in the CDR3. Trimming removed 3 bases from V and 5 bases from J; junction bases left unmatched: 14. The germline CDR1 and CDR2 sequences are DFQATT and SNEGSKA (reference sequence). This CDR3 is CSASPRLAISRETQYF. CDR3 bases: TGCAGTGCTAGTCCCCGACTAGCGATAAGCCGGGAGACCCAGTACTTC.

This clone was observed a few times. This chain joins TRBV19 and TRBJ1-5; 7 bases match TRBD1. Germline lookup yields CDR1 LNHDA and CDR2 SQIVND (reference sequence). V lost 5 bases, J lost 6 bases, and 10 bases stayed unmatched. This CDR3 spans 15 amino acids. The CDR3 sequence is CASSVSGTELQPQHF. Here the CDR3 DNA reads TGTGCCAGTAGTGTTTCCGGGACAGAACTTCAGCCCCAGCATTTT.

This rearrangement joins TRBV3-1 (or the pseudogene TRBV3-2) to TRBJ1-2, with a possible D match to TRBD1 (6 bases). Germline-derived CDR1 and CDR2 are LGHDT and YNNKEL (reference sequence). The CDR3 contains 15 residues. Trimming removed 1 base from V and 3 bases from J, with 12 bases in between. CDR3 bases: TGTGCCAGCAGCCAAGGACTCGGACAGTACTATGGCTACACCTTC. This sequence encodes CASSQGLGQYYGYTF.

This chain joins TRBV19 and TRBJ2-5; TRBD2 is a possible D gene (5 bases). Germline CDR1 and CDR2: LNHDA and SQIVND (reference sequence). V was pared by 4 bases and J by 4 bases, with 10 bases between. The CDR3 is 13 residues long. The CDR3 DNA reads TGTGCCAGTAGTAGCGGGCCCCGAGAGACCCAGTACTTC. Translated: CASSSGPRETQYF.

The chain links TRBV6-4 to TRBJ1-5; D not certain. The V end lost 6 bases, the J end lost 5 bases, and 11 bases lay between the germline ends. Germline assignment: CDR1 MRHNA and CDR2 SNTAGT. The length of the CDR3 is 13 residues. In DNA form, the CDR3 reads TGTGCCAGCAGCCCCGGGTACGATCAGCCCCAGCATTTT. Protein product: CASSPGYDQPQHF.

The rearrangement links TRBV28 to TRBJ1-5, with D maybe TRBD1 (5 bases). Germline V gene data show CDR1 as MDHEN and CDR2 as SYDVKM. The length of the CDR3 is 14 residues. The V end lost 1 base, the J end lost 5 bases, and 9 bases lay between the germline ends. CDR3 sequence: CASSLSGSHQPQHF. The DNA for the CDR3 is TGTGCCAGCAGTTTATCAGGGTCTCATCAGCCCCAGCATTTT.